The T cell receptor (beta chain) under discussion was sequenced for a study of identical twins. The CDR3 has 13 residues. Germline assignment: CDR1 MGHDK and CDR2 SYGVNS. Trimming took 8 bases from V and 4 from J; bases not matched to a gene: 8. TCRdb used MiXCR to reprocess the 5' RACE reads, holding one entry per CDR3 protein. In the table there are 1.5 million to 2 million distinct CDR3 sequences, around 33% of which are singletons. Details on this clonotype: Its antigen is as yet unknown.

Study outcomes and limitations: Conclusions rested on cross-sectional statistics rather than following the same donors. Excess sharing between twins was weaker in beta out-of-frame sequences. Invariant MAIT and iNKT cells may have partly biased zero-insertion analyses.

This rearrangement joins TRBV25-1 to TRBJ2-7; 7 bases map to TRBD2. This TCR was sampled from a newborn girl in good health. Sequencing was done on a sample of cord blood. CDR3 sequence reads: CASVNSGSYEQYF. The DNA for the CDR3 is TGTGCCAGCGTAAATAGCGGGTCTTACGAGCAGTACTTC.